These T cell receptor beta chains were read from a single sample in a study of T cell repertoires in cytomegalovirus infection. TCRdb independently ran MiXCR on the reads; one entry per CDR3 protein. Of over 300,000 distinct CDR3 sequences in the sample, 9% to 9.5% are singletons; the top ten hold about 3.9%. Sequencing was performed on PBMCs. These receptors all stem from a human donor in good health (CMV status not recorded). Some clones in this sample may be carry-over from other donors' samples. CDR3s include the opening cysteine and the closing phenylalanine or tryptophan. The D gene is left open where the match is weak. Clone size is shown for a subset of rows, as once, few, many or a class of expanded clone.

v_call: TRBV9; clone_size: few; d_call: TRBD1; j_call: TRBJ2-1; cdr3_nt: TGTGCCAGCAGCGTAGAGGGACAGGGGGCGCGTGAGCAGTTCTTC; cdr3_aa: CASSVEGQGAREQFF
v_call: TRBV7-9; clone_size: many; d_call: NA; j_call: TRBJ2-1; cdr3_nt: TGTGCCAGCAGCTCCCTCGGGCAGAGCAATGAGCAGTTCTTC; cdr3_aa: CASSSLGQSNEQFF
v_call: TRBV23-1; clone_size: few; d_call: NA; j_call: TRBJ1-5; cdr3_nt: TGCGCCAGCAGTCTGCGGGTTAAGGGCAATCAGCCCCAGCATTTT; cdr3_aa: CASSLRVKGNQPQHF
v_call: TRBV11-2; clone_size: NA; d_call: NA; j_call: TRBJ1-3; cdr3_nt: TGTGCCAGCAGCTTAGAGCAGACCGGAAACACCATATATTTT; cdr3_aa: CASSLEQTGNTIYF
v_call: TRBV6-5; clone_size: many; d_call: TRBD2; j_call: TRBJ2-3; cdr3_nt: TGTGCCAGCACCAAGGGACTAATCAGCACAGATACGCAGTATTTT; cdr3_aa: CASTKGLISTDTQYF
v_call: TRBV7-8; clone_size: NA; d_call: TRBD1; j_call: TRBJ2-7; cdr3_nt: TGTGCCAGCAGCTTGACAGGGGGCAACTACGAGCAGTACTTC; cdr3_aa: CASSLTGGNYEQYF
v_call: TRBV19; clone_size: many; d_call: TRBD1; j_call: TRBJ1-1; cdr3_nt: TGTGCCAGTAGTCCAGGGGGCACGAACACTGAAGCTTTCTTT; cdr3_aa: CASSPGGTNTEAFF
v_call: TRBV7-2; clone_size: many; d_call: TRBD2; j_call: TRBJ2-7; cdr3_nt: TGTGCCAGCAGCTACGCAGCGGGAGGGAATTACGAGCAGTACTTC; cdr3_aa: CASSYAAGGNYEQYF
v_call: TRBV7-8; clone_size: many; d_call: TRBD1; j_call: TRBJ1-6; cdr3_nt: TGTGCCAGCAGCTCAACAGGGGGCGGGTATAATTCACCCCTCCACTTT; cdr3_aa: CASSSTGGGYNSPLHF
v_call: TRBV4-3; clone_size: few; d_call: NA; j_call: TRBJ1-2; cdr3_nt: TGCGCCAGCAGCCAAGAGCCCCAGGTCTATGGCTACACCTTC; cdr3_aa: CASSQEPQVYGYTF
v_call: TRBV7-2; clone_size: many; d_call: TRBD1; j_call: TRBJ1-1; cdr3_nt: TGTGCCAGCAGCTTAGTGGCCCGGCAGGGGGGGCACACTGAAGCTTTCTTT; cdr3_aa: CASSLVARQGGHTEAFF
v_call: TRBV11-3; clone_size: many; d_call: TRBD1; j_call: TRBJ2-5; cdr3_nt: TGTGCCAGCAGCTTGGGGACAGCGAGTAGGACCCAGTACTTC; cdr3_aa: CASSLGTASRTQYF
v_call: TRBV5-1; clone_size: NA; d_call: NA; j_call: TRBJ2-7; cdr3_nt: TGCGCCAGCAGCTCTGGACGGTACTACGAGCAGTACTTC; cdr3_aa: CASSSGRYYEQYF
v_call: TRBV7-2; clone_size: NA; d_call: TRBD1; j_call: TRBJ2-7; cdr3_nt: TGTGCCAGCAGAAAGACGGGACAGGGGACCTACGAGCAGTACTTC; cdr3_aa: CASRKTGQGTYEQYF
v_call: TRBV7-6; clone_size: NA; d_call: NA; j_call: TRBJ1-4; cdr3_nt: TGTGCCAGCAGCTTAGGATCAAGCGTTCTTAATGAAAAACTGTTTTTT; cdr3_aa: CASSLGSSVLNEKLFF
v_call: TRBV12-3/TRBV12-4; clone_size: few; d_call: TRBD2; j_call: TRBJ2-3; cdr3_nt: TGTGCCAGCAGTTATGAAAGGGGCGGGGGTAATACGCAGTATTTT; cdr3_aa: CASSYERGGGNTQYF
v_call: TRBV20-1; clone_size: NA; d_call: NA; j_call: TRBJ2-7; cdr3_nt: TGCAGTGCTAGAGACGACACTAGCTCCTACGAGCAGTACTTC; cdr3_aa: CSARDDTSSYEQYF
v_call: TRBV7-2; clone_size: many; d_call: NA; j_call: TRBJ2-3; cdr3_nt: TGTGCCAGCAGCTTACCCCAGACCCAAGTGCAGTATTTT; cdr3_aa: CASSLPQTQVQYF
v_call: TRBV7-3; clone_size: NA; d_call: NA; j_call: TRBJ2-5; cdr3_nt: TGTGCCAGCAAGCGGAGGGAGCAAGAGACCCAGTACTTC; cdr3_aa: CASKRREQETQYF
v_call: TRBV20-1; clone_size: NA; d_call: NA; j_call: TRBJ1-3; cdr3_nt: TGCAGTGCTACACAGCTTTTCGGAAACACCATATATTTT; cdr3_aa: CSATQLFGNTIYF
v_call: TRBV6-4; clone_size: few; d_call: TRBD1; j_call: TRBJ1-1; cdr3_nt: TGTGCCAGCAGTAAACGTGCGACAGGGCCACTGAACACTGAAGCTTTCTTT; cdr3_aa: CASSKRATGPLNTEAFF
v_call: TRBV29-1; clone_size: NA; d_call: TRBD2; j_call: TRBJ2-1; cdr3_nt: TGCAGCGCCGCTACTAGCGGGAGTTACAATAAGCAGTTCTTC; cdr3_aa: CSAATSGSYNKQFF
v_call: TRBV7-2; clone_size: many; d_call: TRBD2; j_call: TRBJ2-3; cdr3_nt: TGTGCCAGCAGAGACCCTCTGCTAGCGGCACGCACAGATACGCAGTATTTT; cdr3_aa: CASRDPLLAARTDTQYF
v_call: TRBV20-1; clone_size: NA; d_call: TRBD2; j_call: TRBJ2-3; cdr3_nt: TGCAGTGCAGATGGGCTCGGGGGGGCTCCAGATACGCAGTATTTT; cdr3_aa: CSADGLGGAPDTQYF
v_call: TRBV6-1; clone_size: NA; d_call: NA; j_call: TRBJ1-5; cdr3_nt: TGTGCCAGCGGGGGAAATAGCAATCAGCCCCAGCATTTT; cdr3_aa: CASGGNSNQPQHF
v_call: TRBV2; clone_size: many; d_call: TRBD2; j_call: TRBJ2-3; cdr3_nt: TGTGCCACCCTAAGCGGGGGGGGCACAGATACGCAGTATTTT; cdr3_aa: CATLSGGGTDTQYF
v_call: TRBV7-2; clone_size: many; d_call: TRBD2; j_call: TRBJ2-3; cdr3_nt: TGTGCCAGCAGCTCGGGACTAGCGAACACAGATACGCAGTATTTT; cdr3_aa: CASSSGLANTDTQYF
v_call: TRBV4-1; clone_size: NA; d_call: TRBD2; j_call: TRBJ2-2; cdr3_nt: TGCGCCAGCAGCGACGGACTAGCGGGAAGCACCGGGGAGCTGTTTTTT; cdr3_aa: CASSDGLAGSTGELFF
v_call: TRBV6-2/TRBV6-3; clone_size: NA; d_call: TRBD2; j_call: TRBJ2-3; cdr3_nt: TGTGCCAGCCGTAGCGGGGGAGCCACATCAGATACGCAGTATTTT; cdr3_aa: CASRSGGATSDTQYF
v_call: TRBV30; clone_size: NA; d_call: NA; j_call: TRBJ1-5; cdr3_nt: TGTGCCTGGAGTACAGCGAATAGCAATCAGCCCCAGCATTTT; cdr3_aa: CAWSTANSNQPQHF
v_call: TRBV5-4; clone_size: many; d_call: NA; j_call: TRBJ2-1; cdr3_nt: TGTGCCAGCAGCTTGAGCTTAGGGCGGGACAATGAGCAGTTCTTC; cdr3_aa: CASSLSLGRDNEQFF
v_call: TRBV12-3/TRBV12-4; clone_size: many; d_call: NA; j_call: TRBJ1-1; cdr3_nt: TGTGCCAGCAGTTTGGCCGAGGGCACTGAAGCTTTCTTT; cdr3_aa: CASSLAEGTEAFF
v_call: TRBV27; clone_size: NA; d_call: TRBD2; j_call: TRBJ2-7; cdr3_nt: TGTGCCAGCAGTTTACTAGCGGACTCCTACGAGCAGTACTTC; cdr3_aa: CASSLLADSYEQYF
v_call: TRBV19; clone_size: NA; d_call: TRBD1; j_call: TRBJ2-1; cdr3_nt: TGTACCAGTAGGTCTCCCGGGACAGGTTACAATGAGCAGTTCTTC; cdr3_aa: CTSRSPGTGYNEQFF
v_call: TRBV4-3; clone_size: NA; d_call: NA; j_call: TRBJ1-4; cdr3_nt: TGCGCCAGCAGCCAATTCTTGACAACTAATGAAAAACTGTTTTTT; cdr3_aa: CASSQFLTTNEKLFF
v_call: TRBV28; clone_size: few; d_call: NA; j_call: TRBJ1-1; cdr3_nt: TGTGCCAGCAGTTTACTCGGCAGATTGAACACTGAAGCTTTCTTT; cdr3_aa: CASSLLGRLNTEAFF
v_call: TRBV10-3; clone_size: NA; d_call: TRBD1; j_call: TRBJ1-6; cdr3_nt: TGTGCCATCAGTGCTGTGGGACAGGGGGCGAATAATTCACCCCTCCACTTT; cdr3_aa: CAISAVGQGANNSPLHF
v_call: TRBV12-3/TRBV12-4; clone_size: few; d_call: NA; j_call: TRBJ2-7; cdr3_nt: TGTGCCAGCAGTTTGGGGACACGAACTAGCTCCTACGAGCAGTACTTC; cdr3_aa: CASSLGTRTSSYEQYF
v_call: TRBV9; clone_size: NA; d_call: NA; j_call: TRBJ1-4; cdr3_nt: TGTGCCAGCAGCGGCGGCAGGGAGGAGGAAAAACTGTTTTTT; cdr3_aa: CASSGGREEEKLFF
v_call: TRBV11-2; clone_size: few; d_call: NA; j_call: TRBJ2-7; cdr3_nt: TGTGCCAGCAGCTTAGATCAGGGCAGGGTCGTCTACGAGCAGTACTTC; cdr3_aa: CASSLDQGRVVYEQYF